These 17 T cell receptor beta chains were sequenced from one sample in a study of CD4 T cells in relation to SARS-CoV-2 and coronaviruses (TCRdb year 2021). CD4+ T cells from unexposed donors were collected before the COVID-19 pandemic (2011-2018). Receptor libraries were prepared by the immunoSEQ multiplex PCR assay. TCRdb stores this immuneACCESS table with in-frame sequences only. Part of the clones is absent; in the studies checked, under half of the shortfall reflects unresolved V genes, and no reason is known for the rest. The sample includes 60,000 to 85,000 clones, with 80% to 95% observed a single time. About 0.23% of the sample lies in the top ten. Material: naive CD4+ T cells from PBMCs. Per the publication, the cell subset or site label means: naive CD4+ T cells isolated by negative enrichment. The receptors stem from a human donor in good health.

J is TRBJ2-2 and V is TRBV7-8, with D possibly matching TRBD2 (6 bases). CDR3 length equals 13 residues. Trimming took 3 bases from V and 6 from J, leaving 8 bases between them. Germline V gene lookup returns CDR1 SGHVS and CDR2 FQNEAQ. The CDR3 is CASSFAGPGELFF. The CDR3 DNA follows: TGTGCCAGCAGCTTTGCGGGACCCGGGGAGCTGTTTTTT.

The chain combines TRBV2 with TRBJ2-3; D possibly uses TRBD1 or TRBD2 (6 bases each). The V end was cut by 11 bases, the J end by 3 bases, with 18 bases between. CDR1 SNHLY and CDR2 FYNNEI come from the germline V gene. The CDR3 runs to 14 residues. As DNA, the CDR3 is TGTGCCTCTCAAAAGGAGGGGGGAACAGATACGCAGTATTTT. It yields the protein CASQKEGGTDTQYF.

V is TRBV6-5 and J is TRBJ2-7, with a possible D match to TRBD1 (6 bases). CDR3 length equals 13 residues. Germline V gives CDR1 MNHEY, CDR2 SVGAGI. The V end lost 8 bases, the J end lost 0 bases, and 11 bases lay between the germline ends. Here the CDR3 DNA reads TGTGCCAGCTGGTTGACAGGCTCCTACGAGCAGTACTTC. It translates to CASWLTGSYEQYF.

This chain connects TRBV7-2 to TRBJ2-3, with D possibly matching TRBD1 (6 bases). This CDR3 is 14 amino acids long. V lost 5 bases and J lost 4, with 13 bases in between. From germline, CDR1 is SGHTA and CDR2 FQGNSA. DNA of the CDR3: TGTGCCAGCAGCCCAACTCCAGGGGCAGATACGCAGTATTTT. Translation: CASSPTPGADTQYF.

The V gene is TRBV28, the J gene TRBJ2-1; D is undetermined. Trimming stripped 3 bases from V and 8 bases from J, with 8 bases between. CDR3 length equals 12 residues. The germline V gene has CDR1 MDHEN and CDR2 SYDVKM. CDR3 residues: CASSLNRHEQFF. The CDR3 DNA reads as TGTGCCAGCAGTTTGAACAGACATGAGCAGTTCTTC.

CDR3 in amino acids: CAISGTGNQPQHF. As DNA, the CDR3 is TGTGCCATCAGTGGGACAGGGAATCAGCCCCAGCATTTT. The chain combines TRBV10-3 with TRBJ1-5; TRBD1 matches at 8 bases. Trimming at V came to 4 bases and at J to 4 bases, leaving 0 bases not matched to a gene. The CDR3 runs to 13 residues. The germline V gene has CDR1 ENHRY and CDR2 SYGVKD.

The rearrangement links TRBV6-6 to TRBJ1-3; D gene ambiguous. In germline, CDR1 is MNHNY, CDR2 SVGAGI (reference sequence). Trimming cost V 5 bases and J 0 bases, with 17 bases left between them. There are 17 residues in the CDR3. CDR3 nucleotide sequence: TGTGCCAGCAGTCGGTCGATAACACGAAGCTCTGGAAACACCATATATTTT. It translates to CASSRSITRSSGNTIYF.

J is TRBJ2-2 and V is TRBV27; TRBD1 matches at 7 bases. The V gene end was trimmed by 3 bases and the J gene end by 5 bases; junction bases not matched to a gene: 6. The CDR3 is 15 residues long. Germline CDR1 reads MNHEY; CDR2 reads SMNVEV (reference sequence). The CDR3 DNA sequence: TGTGCCAGCAGTTTGGGAAGGGGGCTGACCGGGGAGCTGTTTTTT. It is translated as CASSLGRGLTGELFF.

The chain couples TRBV6-2 or TRBV6-3 to TRBJ1-1; D not certain. CDR3 length: 13 residues. CDR1 is MNHEY and CDR2 is SVGEGT in the germline V gene. V lost 2 bases to trimming and J lost 3 bases, with 7 bases between them. The CDR3 spells CASSYRTYTEAFF. The CDR3 coding sequence is TGTGCCAGCAGTTACCGGACTTACACTGAAGCTTTCTTT.

The rearrangement uses TRBV3-1 (or the pseudogene TRBV3-2) and TRBJ2-1; D unresolved. The CDR3 is made up of 14 amino acids. Per germline, CDR1 LGHDT and CDR2 YNNKEL (reference sequence). With 4 bases removed from V and 9 bases from J, the gap between germline ends came to 16 bases. The CDR3 loop reads CASSPSFRAREQFF. CDR3 sequence (DNA): TGTGCCAGCAGCCCATCATTCCGGGCCCGTGAGCAGTTCTTC.

This clone showed up just once. The chain carries TRBV7-2 and TRBJ2-7; 9 positions agree with TRBD2. This CDR3 region has 17 residues. The trim removed 4 bases at V and 1 base at J, leaving 11 bases unmatched. Germline V gene sequence: CDR1 SGHTA, CDR2 FQGNSA. The CDR3 sequence is CASSSQVGLAGSYEQYF. CDR3 DNA: TGTGCCAGCAGCTCTCAGGTTGGCCTAGCGGGGTCCTACGAGCAGTACTTC.

This clone showed up just once. This rearrangement joins TRBV5-4 to TRBJ1-2; 9 nucleotides match TRBD1. V shed 6 bases, J shed 8 bases, and the junction held 8 bases outside the gene matches. The germline gives CDR1 SGHNT, CDR2 YYREEE (reference sequence). This CDR3 contains 13 residues. CDR3 nucleotide sequence: TGTGCCAGCACCTCACAGGGGGCTGGGGGCTACACCTTC. Encoded protein: CASTSQGAGGYTF.

This chain joins TRBV19 and TRBJ2-1; D remains unclear. The CDR3 loop spans 15 amino acids. V lost 6 bases and J 6 bases, leaving 18 bases between the germline ends. CDR1 is LNHDA and CDR2 is SQIVND in the germline V gene (reference sequence). CDR3 in amino acids: CASSTPGVVGNEQFF. CDR3 in DNA: TGTGCCAGTAGCACCCCCGGTGTGGTAGGCAATGAGCAGTTCTTC.

The V and J genes are TRBV5-4 and TRBJ2-3; the match to TRBD2 covers 9 bases. Germline lookup yields CDR1 SGHNT and CDR2 YYREEE (reference sequence). This CDR3 contains 15 residues. Trimming took 0 bases from V and 5 from J; bases not matched to a gene: 4. The CDR3 loop is CASSLASGDGDTQYF. The CDR3 nucleotides read TGTGCCAGCAGCTTGGCTAGCGGGGACGGAGATACGCAGTATTTT.

The chain joins TRBV7-2 to TRBJ1-6, with a tentative D call TRBD1 (6 bases). Germline CDR1 SGHTA, CDR2 FQGNSA. V was clipped by 5 bases and J by 4 bases, with 9 bases between them. The CDR3 covers 14 residues. CDR3 loop: CASSIQGYNSPLHF. The CDR3 DNA sequence: TGTGCCAGCAGCATACAGGGATATAATTCACCCCTCCACTTT. The full variable domain, with the rest looked up from reference TRBV7-2 and TRBJ1-6, is GAGVSQSPSNKVTEKGKDVELRCDPISGHTALYWYRQSLGQGLEFLIYFQGNSAPDKSGLPSDRFSAERTGGSVSTLTIQRTQQEDSAVYLCASSIQGYNSPLHFGNGTRLTVT.

The rearrangement uses TRBV28 and TRBJ2-2, with D perhaps TRBD1 (6 bases). The CDR3 is 15 amino acids. Germline CDR1 and CDR2: MDHEN and SYDVKM. The V end lost 6 bases, the J end lost 5 bases, and 16 bases lay between the germline ends. The CDR3 DNA is TGTGCCAGCAGCATCAGGGGCAAGGGGACCGGGGAGCTGTTTTTT. It translates to CASSIRGKGTGELFF.

This clone was detected a few times. The chain combines TRBV11-3 with TRBJ2-1; 9 bases fit TRBD2. Trimming removed 0 bases from V and 13 bases from J; junction bases left unmatched: 4. CDR1 is SGHNT, CDR2 YENEEA, per germline. CDR3 size: 13 residues. The CDR3 region has the DNA TGTGCCAGCAGCTTAGAAGGGCGGGAGGGCCAGTTCTTC. This translates into CASSLEGREGQFF.